This record covers a single TCR beta chain. Its antigen is unidentified. This sample is part of a study of T cell responses to AZD1222 COVID-19 vaccine. Study-wide findings and caveats: Increased Spike-specific TCR breadth and depth were observed after two AZD1222 doses. White British donors predominated, females outnumbered males, and clonal diversity was possibly underestimated.

Data came from immunoSEQ multiplex PCR; TCRdb stores just in-frame clones and leaves some out. The sample contains about 73,000 clones, 89% of which appear only once. Trimming removed 4 bases at V and 3 bases at J, with 12 bases between. CDR1 is KGHDR, CDR2 SFDVKD, per germline. The CDR3 extends over 15 amino acids. This TCR was sampled from an adult who received the AZD1222 COVID-19 vaccine. Here the sequenced sample was peripheral blood, taken 28 days after the second AZD1222 dose. The chain has TRBV24-1 and TRBJ2-1; tentative D call: TRBD2 (5 bases). The CDR3 protein is CATSDPRGSYNEQFF. CDR3 sequence (DNA): TGTGCCACCAGTGACCCCAGAGGGAGCTACAATGAGCAGTTCTTC.